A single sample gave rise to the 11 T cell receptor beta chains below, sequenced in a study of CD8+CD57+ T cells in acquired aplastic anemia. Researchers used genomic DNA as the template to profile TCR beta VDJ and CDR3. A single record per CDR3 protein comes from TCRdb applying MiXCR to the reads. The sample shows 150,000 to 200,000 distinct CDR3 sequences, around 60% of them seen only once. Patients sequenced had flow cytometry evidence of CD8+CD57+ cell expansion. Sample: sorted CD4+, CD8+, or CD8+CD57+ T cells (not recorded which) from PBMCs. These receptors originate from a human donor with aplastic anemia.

DNA for the CDR3: TGCGCCAGCAGCTTAGGACAGGTTTCTACCGGGGAGCTGTTTTTT. As protein: CASSLGQVSTGELFF. This chain connects TRBV5-1 to TRBJ2-2, with 7 nucleotides matching TRBD1. J lost 5 bases, V lost 2 bases, and 6 bases had no gene match. CDR3 length equals 15 residues. Germline V CDR1 and CDR2: SGHRS, YFSETQ. Full variable domain (outside the CDR3, taken from reference TRBV5-1 and TRBJ2-2): KAGVTQTPRYLIKTRGQQVTLSCSPISGHRSVSWYQQTPGQGLQFLFEYFSETQRNKGNFPGRFSGRQFSNSRSEMNVSTLELGDSALYLCASSLGQVSTGELFFGEGSRLTVL.

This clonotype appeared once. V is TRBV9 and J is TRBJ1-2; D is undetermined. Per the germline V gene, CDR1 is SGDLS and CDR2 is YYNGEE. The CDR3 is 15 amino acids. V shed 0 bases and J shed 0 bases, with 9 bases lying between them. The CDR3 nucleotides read TGTGCCAGCAGCGTAGATCCAGGCACTAACTATGGCTACACCTTC. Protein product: CASSVDPGTNYGYTF.

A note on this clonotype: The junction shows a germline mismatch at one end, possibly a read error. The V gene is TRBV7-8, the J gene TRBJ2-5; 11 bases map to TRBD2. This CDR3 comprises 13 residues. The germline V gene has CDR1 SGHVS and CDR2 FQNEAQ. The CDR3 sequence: CASSRPPTSGARF. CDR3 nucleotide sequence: TGTGCCAGCAGTCGACCCCCGACTAGCGGGGCTAGGTTC.

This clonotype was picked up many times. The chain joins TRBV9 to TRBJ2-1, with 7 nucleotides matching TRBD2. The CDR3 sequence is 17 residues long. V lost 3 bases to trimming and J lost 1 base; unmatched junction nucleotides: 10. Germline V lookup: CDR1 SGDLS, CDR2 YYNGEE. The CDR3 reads CASSDPPERGSYNEQFF. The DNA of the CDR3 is TGTGCCAGCAGCGACCCTCCCGAGCGGGGATCCTACAATGAGCAGTTCTTC.

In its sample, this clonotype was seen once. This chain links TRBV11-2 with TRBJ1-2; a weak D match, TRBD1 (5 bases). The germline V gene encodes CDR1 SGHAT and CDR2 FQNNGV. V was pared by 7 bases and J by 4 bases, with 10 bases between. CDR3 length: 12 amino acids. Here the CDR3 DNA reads TGTGCCAGCAAGGGCAGGGCCTATGGCTACACCTTC. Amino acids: CASKGRAYGYTF.

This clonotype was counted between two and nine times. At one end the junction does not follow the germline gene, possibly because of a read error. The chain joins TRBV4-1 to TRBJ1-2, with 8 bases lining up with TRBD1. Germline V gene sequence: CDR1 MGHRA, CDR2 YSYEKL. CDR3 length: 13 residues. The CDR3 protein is CASSQGANYGYTF. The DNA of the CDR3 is TGTGCCAGCAGTCAGGGGGCAAACTATGGCTACACCTTC.

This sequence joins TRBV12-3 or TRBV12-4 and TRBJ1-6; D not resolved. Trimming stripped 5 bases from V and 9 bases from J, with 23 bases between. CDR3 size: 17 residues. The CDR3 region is CASSPRSLRGSGSPLHF. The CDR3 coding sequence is TGTGCCAGCAGTCCTAGGAGCCTTAGAGGTAGTGGTTCACCCCTCCACTTT.

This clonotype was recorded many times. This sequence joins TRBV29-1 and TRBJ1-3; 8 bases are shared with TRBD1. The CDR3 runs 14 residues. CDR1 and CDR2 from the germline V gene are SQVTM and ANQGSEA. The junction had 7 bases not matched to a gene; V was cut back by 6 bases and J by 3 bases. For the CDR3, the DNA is TGCAGCGTAAGGACAGGGCGGAATGGAAACACCATATATTTT. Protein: CSVRTGRNGNTIYF.

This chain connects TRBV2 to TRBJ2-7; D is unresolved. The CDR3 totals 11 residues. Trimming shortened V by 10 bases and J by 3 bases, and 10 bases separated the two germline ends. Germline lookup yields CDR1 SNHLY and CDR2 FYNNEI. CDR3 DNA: TGTGCCACTGCGGAAAACTACGAGCAGTACTTC. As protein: CATAENYEQYF.

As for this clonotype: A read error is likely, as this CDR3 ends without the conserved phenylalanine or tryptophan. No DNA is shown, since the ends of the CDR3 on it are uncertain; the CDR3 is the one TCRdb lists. The CDR3 sequence: CASSIVVL. The chain carries TRBV19 and TRBJ1-6. Germline V CDR1 and CDR2: LNHDA, SQIVND (reference sequence). Counting both end residues, the CDR3 totals 8 amino acids.

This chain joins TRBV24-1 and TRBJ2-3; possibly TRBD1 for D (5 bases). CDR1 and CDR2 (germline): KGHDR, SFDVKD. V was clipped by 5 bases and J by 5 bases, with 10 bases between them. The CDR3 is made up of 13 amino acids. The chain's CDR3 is CATSAGLGDTQYF. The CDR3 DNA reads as TGTGCCACCAGTGCAGGGTTGGGAGATACGCAGTATTTT.